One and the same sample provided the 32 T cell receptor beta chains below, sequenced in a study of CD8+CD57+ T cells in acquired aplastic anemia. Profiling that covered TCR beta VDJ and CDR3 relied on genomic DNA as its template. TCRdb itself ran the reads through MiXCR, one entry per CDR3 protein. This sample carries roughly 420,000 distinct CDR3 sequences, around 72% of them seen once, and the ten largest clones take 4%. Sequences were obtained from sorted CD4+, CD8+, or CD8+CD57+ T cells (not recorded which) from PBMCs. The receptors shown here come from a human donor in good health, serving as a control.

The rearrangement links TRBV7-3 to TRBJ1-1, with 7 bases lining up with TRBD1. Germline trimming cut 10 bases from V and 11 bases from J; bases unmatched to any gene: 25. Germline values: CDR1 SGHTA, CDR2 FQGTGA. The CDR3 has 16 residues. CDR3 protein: CANAYRGAVTPPLAFF. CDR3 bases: TGTGCCAACGCTTACAGGGGTGCAGTCACCCCTCCACTTGCTTTCTTT.

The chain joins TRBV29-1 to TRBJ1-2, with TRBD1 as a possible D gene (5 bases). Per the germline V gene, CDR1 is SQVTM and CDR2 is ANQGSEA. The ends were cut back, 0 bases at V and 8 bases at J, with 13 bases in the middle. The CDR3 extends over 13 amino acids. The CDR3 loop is CSVEDGRGGGYTF. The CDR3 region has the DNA TGCAGCGTTGAAGATGGGCGCGGGGGAGGCTACACCTTC. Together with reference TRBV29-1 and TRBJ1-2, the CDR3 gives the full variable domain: SAVISQKPSRDICQRGTSLTIQCQVDSQVTMMFWYRQQPGQSLTLIATANQGSEATYESGFVIDKFPISRPNLTFSTLTVSNMSPEDSSIYLCSVEDGRGGGYTFGSGTRLTVV.

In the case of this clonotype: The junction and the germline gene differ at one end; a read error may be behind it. The CDR3 loop reads CASSDRGSQPLLF. CDR3 nucleotide sequence: TGTGCCAGCAGTGACCGTGGGAGTCAGCCCCTGCTTTTT. This chain joins TRBV2 and TRBJ1-5; D is uncertain. This CDR3 has 13 residues. Per the germline V gene, CDR1 is SNHLY and CDR2 is FYNNEI.

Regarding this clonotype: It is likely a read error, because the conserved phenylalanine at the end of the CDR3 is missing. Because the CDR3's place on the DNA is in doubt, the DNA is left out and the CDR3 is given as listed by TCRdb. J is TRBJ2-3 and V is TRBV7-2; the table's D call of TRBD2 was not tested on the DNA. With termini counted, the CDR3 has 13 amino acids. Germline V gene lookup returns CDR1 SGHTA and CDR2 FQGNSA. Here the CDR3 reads CASAAWGGSKQPQ.

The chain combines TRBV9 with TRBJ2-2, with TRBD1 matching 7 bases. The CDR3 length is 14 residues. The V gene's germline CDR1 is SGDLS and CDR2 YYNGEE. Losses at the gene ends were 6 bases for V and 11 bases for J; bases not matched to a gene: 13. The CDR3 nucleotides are TGTGCCAGCACGGAATTGACAGGGTCGGGTGAGCTGTTTTTT. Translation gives CASTELTGSGELFF.

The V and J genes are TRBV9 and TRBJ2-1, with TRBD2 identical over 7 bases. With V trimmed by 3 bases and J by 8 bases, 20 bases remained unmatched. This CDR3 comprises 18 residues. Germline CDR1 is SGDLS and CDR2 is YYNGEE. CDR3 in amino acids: CASSAAVRGDYNGHEQFF. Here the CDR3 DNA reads TGTGCCAGCAGCGCAGCGGTCCGGGGGGACTACAATGGCCATGAGCAGTTCTTC.

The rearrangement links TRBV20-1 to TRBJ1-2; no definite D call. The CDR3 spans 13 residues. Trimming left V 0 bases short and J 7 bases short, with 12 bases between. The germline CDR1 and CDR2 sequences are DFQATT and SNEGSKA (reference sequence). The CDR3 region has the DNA TGCAGTGCTAGAGATCAAGGTAGCTGTGGCTACACCTTC. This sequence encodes CSARDQGSCGYTF.

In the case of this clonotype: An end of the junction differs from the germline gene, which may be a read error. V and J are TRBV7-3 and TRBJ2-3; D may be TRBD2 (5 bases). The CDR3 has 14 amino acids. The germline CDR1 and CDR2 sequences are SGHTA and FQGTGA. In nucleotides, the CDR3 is TGTGCCAGCAGCTTATCGTCGGGAACACTGAAGCATTCTTTT. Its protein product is CASSLSSGTLKHSF.

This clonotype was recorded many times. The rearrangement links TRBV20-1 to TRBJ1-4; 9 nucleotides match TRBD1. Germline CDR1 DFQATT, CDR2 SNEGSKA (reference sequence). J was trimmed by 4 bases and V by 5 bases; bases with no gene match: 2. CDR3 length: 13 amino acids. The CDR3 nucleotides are TGCAGTGCTCTGGACAGGGGTAATGAAAAACTGTTTTTT. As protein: CSALDRGNEKLFF.

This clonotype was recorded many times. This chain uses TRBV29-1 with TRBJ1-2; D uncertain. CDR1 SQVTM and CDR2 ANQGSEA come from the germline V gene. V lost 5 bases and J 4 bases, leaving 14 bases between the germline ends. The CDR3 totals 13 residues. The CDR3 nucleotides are TGCAGCGTTCGTACCCAAACGGGCTATGGCTACACCTTC. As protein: CSVRTQTGYGYTF.

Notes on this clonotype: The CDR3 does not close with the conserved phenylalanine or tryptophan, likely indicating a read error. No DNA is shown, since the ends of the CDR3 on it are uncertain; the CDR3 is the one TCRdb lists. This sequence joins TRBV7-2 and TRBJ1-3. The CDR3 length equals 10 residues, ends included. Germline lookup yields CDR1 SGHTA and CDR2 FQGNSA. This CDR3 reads CASSYSTPDL.

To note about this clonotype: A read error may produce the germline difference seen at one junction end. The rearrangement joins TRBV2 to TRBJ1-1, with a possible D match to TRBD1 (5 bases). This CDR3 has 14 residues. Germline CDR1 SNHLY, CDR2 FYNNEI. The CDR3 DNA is TGTGCCAGCCACGTACAGGCCCCGGAGCAGCCCCAGCTCTTT. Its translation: CASHVQAPEQPQLF.

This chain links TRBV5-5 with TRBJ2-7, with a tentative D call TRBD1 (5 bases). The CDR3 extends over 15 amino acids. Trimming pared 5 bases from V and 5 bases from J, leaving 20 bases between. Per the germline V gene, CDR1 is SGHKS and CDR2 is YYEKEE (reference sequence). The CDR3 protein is CASRGTQAGIHEQYF. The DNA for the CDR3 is TGTGCCAGCAGGGGTACACAGGCAGGGATCCACGAGCAGTACTTC.

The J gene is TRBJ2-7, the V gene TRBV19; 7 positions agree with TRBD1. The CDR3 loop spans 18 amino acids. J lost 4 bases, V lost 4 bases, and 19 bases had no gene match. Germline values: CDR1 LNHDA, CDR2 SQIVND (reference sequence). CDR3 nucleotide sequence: TGTGCCAGTAGTAGGTCAGGGGGTGTAAATTCCATGGTTTACGAGCAGTACTTC. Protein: CASSRSGGVNSMVYEQYF. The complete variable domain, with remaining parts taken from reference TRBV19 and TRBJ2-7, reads DGGITQSPKYLFRKEGQNVTLSCEQNLNHDAMYWYRQDPGQGLRLIYYSQIVNDFQKGDIAEGYSVSREKKESFPLTVTSAQKNPTAFYLCASSRSGGVNSMVYEQYFGPGTRLTVT.

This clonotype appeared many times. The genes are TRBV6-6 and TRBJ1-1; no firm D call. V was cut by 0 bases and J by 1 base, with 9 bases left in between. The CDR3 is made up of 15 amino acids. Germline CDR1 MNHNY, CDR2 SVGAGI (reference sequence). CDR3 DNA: TGTGCCAGCAGTTACTCCGGCACCTCGAACACTGAAGCTTTCTTT. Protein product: CASSYSGTSNTEAFF.

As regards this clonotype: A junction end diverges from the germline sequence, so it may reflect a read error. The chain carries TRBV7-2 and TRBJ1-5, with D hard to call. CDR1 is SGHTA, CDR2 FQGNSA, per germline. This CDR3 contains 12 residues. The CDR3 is CASGVRSQAQHF. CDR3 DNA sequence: TGTGCCAGCGGCGTAAGGAGTCAGGCCCAGCATTTT.

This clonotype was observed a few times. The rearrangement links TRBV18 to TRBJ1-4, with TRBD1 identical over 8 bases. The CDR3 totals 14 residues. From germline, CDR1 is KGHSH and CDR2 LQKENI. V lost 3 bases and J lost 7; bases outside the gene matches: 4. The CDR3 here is CASSPTGDFEKLFF. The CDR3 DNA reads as TGTGCCAGCTCACCGACAGGGGATTTTGAAAAACTGTTTTTT.

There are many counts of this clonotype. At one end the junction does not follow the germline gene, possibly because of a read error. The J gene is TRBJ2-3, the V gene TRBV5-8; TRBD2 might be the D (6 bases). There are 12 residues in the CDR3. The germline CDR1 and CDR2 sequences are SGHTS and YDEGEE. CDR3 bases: TGTGCCAGCAGCTTGTCGGGAGTAGCCAAAAGTTTT. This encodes CASSLSGVAKSF.

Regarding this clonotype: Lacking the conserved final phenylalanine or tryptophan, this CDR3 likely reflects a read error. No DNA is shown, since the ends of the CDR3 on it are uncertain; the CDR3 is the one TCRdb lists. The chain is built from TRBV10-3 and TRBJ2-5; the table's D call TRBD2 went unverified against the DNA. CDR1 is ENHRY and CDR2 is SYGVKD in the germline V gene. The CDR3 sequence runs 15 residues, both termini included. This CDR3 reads CAISEGREYGYTFGS.

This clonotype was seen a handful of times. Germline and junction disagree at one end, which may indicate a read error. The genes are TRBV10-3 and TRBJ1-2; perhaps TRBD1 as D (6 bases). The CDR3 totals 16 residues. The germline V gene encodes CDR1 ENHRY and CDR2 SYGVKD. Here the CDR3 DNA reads TGTGCCATCAGTGAAAGGACAGCCACCCCGGACTATGGCCACACCTTC. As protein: CAISERTATPDYGHTF.

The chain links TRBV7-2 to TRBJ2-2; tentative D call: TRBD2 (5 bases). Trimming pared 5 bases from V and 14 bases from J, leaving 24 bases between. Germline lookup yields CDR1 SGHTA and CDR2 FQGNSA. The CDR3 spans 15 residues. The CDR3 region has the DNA TGTGCCAGCAGCCGAGGAACCGGGAAGGCCGAGCAACTGTTTTTT. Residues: CASSRGTGKAEQLFF.

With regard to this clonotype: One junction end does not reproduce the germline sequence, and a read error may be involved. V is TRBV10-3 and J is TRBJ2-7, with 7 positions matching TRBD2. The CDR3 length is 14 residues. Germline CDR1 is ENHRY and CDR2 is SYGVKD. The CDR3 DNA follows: TGTGCCATCAGTGGGACAAGGGAGGGCCAGGCCCAGCACTTC. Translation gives CAISGTREGQAQHF.

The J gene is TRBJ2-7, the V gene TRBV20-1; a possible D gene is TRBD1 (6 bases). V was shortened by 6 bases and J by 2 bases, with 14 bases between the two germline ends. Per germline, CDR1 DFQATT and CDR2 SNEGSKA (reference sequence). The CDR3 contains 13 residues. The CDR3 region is CSAVRDNTYEQYF. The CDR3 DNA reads TGCAGTGCGGTACGGGACAACACCTACGAGCAGTACTTC.

The CDR3 nucleotides read TGCAGTGCTAGAGATTTCAGCAATCAGCCCCAGCATTTT. Its protein is CSARDFSNQPQHF. J is TRBJ1-5 and V is TRBV20-1; no clear D. The length of the CDR3 is 13 residues. CDR1 is DFQATT, CDR2 SNEGSKA, per germline (reference sequence). The germline V and J ends were trimmed by 0 bases and 1 base, with 4 bases remaining between them.

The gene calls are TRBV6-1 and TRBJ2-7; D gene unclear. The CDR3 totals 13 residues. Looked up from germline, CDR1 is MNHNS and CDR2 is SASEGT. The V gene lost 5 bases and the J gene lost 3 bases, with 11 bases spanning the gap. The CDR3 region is CASSIGGIYEQYF. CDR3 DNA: TGTGCCAGCAGTATTGGCGGAATCTACGAGCAGTACTTC.

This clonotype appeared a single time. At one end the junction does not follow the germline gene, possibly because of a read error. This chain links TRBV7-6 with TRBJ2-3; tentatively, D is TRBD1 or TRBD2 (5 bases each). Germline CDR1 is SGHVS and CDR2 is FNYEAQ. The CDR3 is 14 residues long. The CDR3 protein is CASSLRPGADPQYF. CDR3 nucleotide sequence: TGTGCCAGCAGCTTGCGACCCGGGGCAGATCCGCAGTATTTT. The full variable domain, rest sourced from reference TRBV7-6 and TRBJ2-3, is GAGVSQSPRYKVTKRGQDVALRCDPISGHVSLYWYRQALGQGPEFLTYFNYEAQQDKSGLPNDRFSAERPEGSISTLTIQRTEQRDSAMYRCASSLRPGADPQYFGPGTRLTVL.

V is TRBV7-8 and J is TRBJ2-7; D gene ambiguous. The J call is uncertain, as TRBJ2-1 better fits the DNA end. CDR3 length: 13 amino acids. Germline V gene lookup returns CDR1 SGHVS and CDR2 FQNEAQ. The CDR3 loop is CASSVGAIHEQFF. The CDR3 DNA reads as TGTGCCAGCAGCGTAGGCGCGATCCACGAGCAGTTCTTC.

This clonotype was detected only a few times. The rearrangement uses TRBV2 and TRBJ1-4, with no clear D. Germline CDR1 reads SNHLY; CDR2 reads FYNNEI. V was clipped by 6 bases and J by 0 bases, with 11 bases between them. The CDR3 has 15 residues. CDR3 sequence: CASRLSVPTNEKLFF. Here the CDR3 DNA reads TGTGCCAGCAGGCTTTCTGTTCCAACTAATGAAAAACTGTTTTTT.

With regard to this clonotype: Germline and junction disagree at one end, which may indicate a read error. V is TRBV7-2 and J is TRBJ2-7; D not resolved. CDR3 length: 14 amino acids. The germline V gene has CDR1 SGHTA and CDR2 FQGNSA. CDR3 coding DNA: TGTGCCAGCAGCGTAAGGGTCAGCTCCAACGAGCAGTACTTC. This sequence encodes CASSVRVSSNEQYF.

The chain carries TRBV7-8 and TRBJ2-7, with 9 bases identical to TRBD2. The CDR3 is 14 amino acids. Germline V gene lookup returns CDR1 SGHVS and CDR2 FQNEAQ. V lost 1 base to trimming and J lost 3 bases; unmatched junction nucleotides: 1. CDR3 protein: CASSLGLAVYEQYV. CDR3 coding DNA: TGTGCCAGCAGCTTAGGACTAGCGGTCTACGAGCAGTACGTC.

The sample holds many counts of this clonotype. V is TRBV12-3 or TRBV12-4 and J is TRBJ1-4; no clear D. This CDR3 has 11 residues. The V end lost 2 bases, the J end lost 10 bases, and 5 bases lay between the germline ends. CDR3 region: CASSLWGKLFF. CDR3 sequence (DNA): TGTGCCAGCAGTTTATGGGGAAAACTGTTTTTT.

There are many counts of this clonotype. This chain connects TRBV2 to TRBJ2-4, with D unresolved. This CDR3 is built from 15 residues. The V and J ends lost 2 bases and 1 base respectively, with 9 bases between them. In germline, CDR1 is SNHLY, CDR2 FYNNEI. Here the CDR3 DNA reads TGTGCCAGCAGTGAATTCCCGGAGGCCAAAAACATTCAGTACTTC. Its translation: CASSEFPEAKNIQYF.